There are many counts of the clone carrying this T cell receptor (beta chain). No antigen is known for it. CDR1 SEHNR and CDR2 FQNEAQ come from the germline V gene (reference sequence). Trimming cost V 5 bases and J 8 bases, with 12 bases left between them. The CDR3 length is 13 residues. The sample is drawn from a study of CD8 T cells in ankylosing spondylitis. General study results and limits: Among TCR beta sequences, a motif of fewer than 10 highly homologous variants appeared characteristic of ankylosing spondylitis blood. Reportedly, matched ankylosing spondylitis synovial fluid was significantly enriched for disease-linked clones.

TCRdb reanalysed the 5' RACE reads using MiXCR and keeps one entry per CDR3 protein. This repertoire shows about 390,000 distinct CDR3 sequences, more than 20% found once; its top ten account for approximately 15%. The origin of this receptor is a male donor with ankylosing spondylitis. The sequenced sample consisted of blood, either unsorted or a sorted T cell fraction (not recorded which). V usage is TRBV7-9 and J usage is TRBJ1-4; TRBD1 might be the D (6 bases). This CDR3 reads CASSPPQGEKLFF. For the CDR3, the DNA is TGTGCCAGCAGCCCTCCACAGGGAGAAAAACTGTTTTTT.